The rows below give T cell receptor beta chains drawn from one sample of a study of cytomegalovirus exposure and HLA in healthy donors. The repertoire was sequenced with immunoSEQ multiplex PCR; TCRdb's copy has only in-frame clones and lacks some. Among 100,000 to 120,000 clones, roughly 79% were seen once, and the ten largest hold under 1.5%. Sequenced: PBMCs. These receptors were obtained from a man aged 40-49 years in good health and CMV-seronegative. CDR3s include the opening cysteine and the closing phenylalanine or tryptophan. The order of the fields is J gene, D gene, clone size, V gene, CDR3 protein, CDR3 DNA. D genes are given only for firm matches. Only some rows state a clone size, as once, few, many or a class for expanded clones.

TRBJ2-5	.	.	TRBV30	CAWSVSGVETQYF	TGTGCCTGGAGTGTATCAGGGGTAGAGACCCAGTACTTC
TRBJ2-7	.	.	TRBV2	CASKPRVSSYEQYF	TGTGCCAGCAAACCACGGGTTTCCTCCTACGAGCAGTACTTC
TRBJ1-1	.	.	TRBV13	CASSLDRTGNTEAFF	TGTGCCAGCAGCTTAGACAGGACGGGGAACACTGAAGCTTTCTTT
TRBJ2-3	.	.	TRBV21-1	CASSKDGSGTDTQYF	TGTGCCAGCAGCAAAGATGGGTCGGGTACAGATACGCAGTATTTT
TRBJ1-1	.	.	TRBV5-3	CARSRVLGFTEAFF	TGTGCCAGAAGTCGGGTCCTCGGTTTCACTGAAGCTTTCTTT
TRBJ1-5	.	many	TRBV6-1	CASRPRGHQPQHF	TGTGCCAGCAGACCCAGAGGGCATCAGCCCCAGCATTTT
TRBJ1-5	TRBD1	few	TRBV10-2	CASSESRRDRGTQPQHF	TGCGCCAGCAGTGAGTCGAGGAGAGACAGGGGGACCCAGCCCCAGCATTTT
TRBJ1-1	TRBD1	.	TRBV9	CASSGQGGMNTEAFF	TGTGCCAGCAGCGGACAGGGGGGAATGAACACTGAAGCTTTCTTT
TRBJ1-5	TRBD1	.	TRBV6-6	CASKQGVNQPQHF	TGTGCCAGCAAACAGGGGGTCAATCAGCCCCAGCATTTT
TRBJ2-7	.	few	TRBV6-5	CASSYRGTDSSYEQYF	TGTGCCAGCAGTTACCGGGGGACGGATAGCTCCTACGAGCAGTACTTC
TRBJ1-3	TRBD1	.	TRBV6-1	CASSAQGVGNTIYF	TGTGCCAGCAGTGCCCAGGGGGTCGGAAACACCATATATTTT
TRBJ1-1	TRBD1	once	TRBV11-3	CASSTDRVGGEAFF	TGTGCCAGCAGCACGGACAGGGTCGGAGGTGAAGCTTTCTTT
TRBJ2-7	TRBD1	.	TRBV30	CASVTGPYEQYF	TGTGCCTCGGTGACAGGGCCCTACGAGCAGTACTTC
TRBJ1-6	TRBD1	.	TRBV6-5	CASSTGTANSPLHF	TGTGCCAGCAGTACCGGGACAGCCAATTCACCCCTCCACTTT
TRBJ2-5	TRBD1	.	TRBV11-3	CASSSYRGQETQYF	TGTGCCAGCAGCTCCTACAGGGGGCAAGAGACCCAGTACTTC
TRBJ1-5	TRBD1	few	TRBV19	CASTLQGALSNQPQHF	TGTGCCAGTACACTCCAGGGGGCCCTTAGCAATCAGCCCCAGCATTTT
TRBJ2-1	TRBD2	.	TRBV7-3	CASSYLAGRRYNEQFF	TGTGCCAGCAGCTACCTAGCGGGGAGACGCTACAATGAGCAGTTCTTC
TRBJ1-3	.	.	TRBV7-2	CASSPRDVAPTGNTIYF	TGTGCCAGCAGCCCGCGGGACGTAGCCCCCACTGGAAACACCATATATTTT
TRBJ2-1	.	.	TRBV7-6	CASSLKMGSSESSYNEQFF	TGTGCCAGCAGCTTAAAGATGGGGTCTAGCGAGAGCTCCTACAATGAGCAGTTCTTC
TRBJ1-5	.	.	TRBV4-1	CASRLREDQPQHF	TGCGCCAGCAGGCTCAGGGAGGATCAGCCCCAGCATTTT